Here is one T cell receptor (beta chain) with its context. As yet, its antigen is unknown. This CDR3 is also generated by other DNA sequences in the sample. Amplification used 60 Vbeta primers and 13 Jbeta primers. The table came from immunoSEQ multiplex PCR; TCRdb's copy has only in-frame clones and leaves some out. The sample holds 110,000 to 150,000 clones, about 80% seen once. The sample originates from a study of cytomegalovirus exposure and HLA in healthy donors. The CDR3 length is 15 residues. CDR1 and CDR2 from the germline V gene are SGHVS and FQNEAQ. Losses at the gene ends were 1 base for V and 5 bases for J; bases not matched to a gene: 4. General observations from the study: Accurate predictions that matched the HLA-A and HLA-B alleles of most subjects were reportedly made from TCR beta sequences. Later analysis demonstrated an association between a missense DCLRE1C variant and TCR beta V- and J-gene trimming. The presence/absence work took it that sequencing depth was about the same across donors. An analysis done earlier found most TCR beta V segments productive about 90% or about 30% of the time.

The sample taken for sequencing was PBMCs. The receptor was derived from a male donor in good health and CMV-seropositive. The chain joins TRBV7-8 to TRBJ2-5; 10 bases map to TRBD1. The CDR3 loop reads CASSLVPGQGETQYF. DNA for the CDR3: TGTGCCAGCAGCTTAGTGCCGGGACAGGGGGAGACCCAGTACTTC.